Listed here are 31 T cell receptor beta chains from one sample, sequenced in a study of T cell changes during pregnancy in multiple sclerosis. Clones were read by immunoSEQ multiplex PCR, and TCRdb kept only the in-frame ones, dropping some. The sample has 40,000 or so clones, 90% seen once. The specimen comprised CD4+ T cells from peripheral blood mononuclear cells, sampled in the first trimester of pregnancy. These receptors were taken from a female donor in good health, enrolled as a control in a pregnancy study.

The chain carries TRBV30 and TRBJ1-4; 9 bases line up with TRBD1. The J segment lost 5 bases and the V segment lost 6 bases, leaving 4 bases of the junction unmatched. The CDR3 spans 13 residues. In germline, CDR1 is GTSNPN, CDR2 SVGIG (reference sequence). CDR3 in DNA: TGTGCCTGTACAGGGGGCGCGAATGAAAAACTGTTTTTT. Encoded protein: CACTGGANEKLFF.

This clone was detected only a few times. The chain has TRBV5-1 and TRBJ2-7; D not resolved. V was shortened by 4 bases and J by 2 bases, with 10 bases between the two germline ends. Germline values: CDR1 SGHRS, CDR2 YFSETQ. This CDR3 has 13 residues. CDR3 DNA sequence: TGCGCCAGCAGCGACACATCCGCCTACGAGCAGTACTTC. Its translation: CASSDTSAYEQYF.

The CDR3 spells CASSLGHMIGRGVGEQYF. CDR3 nucleotides: TGTGCCAGCAGCTTAGGGCACATGATCGGGCGGGGGGTTGGCGAGCAGTACTTC. This chain joins TRBV7-2 and TRBJ2-7; 8 bases align to TRBD2. The CDR3 is 18 residues long. The ends lost 1 base at V and 6 bases at J; junction bases unmatched: 17. Germline V CDR1 and CDR2: SGHTA, FQGNSA.

J is TRBJ1-1 and V is TRBV7-3, with 7 bases matching TRBD1. The V gene's germline CDR1 is SGHTA and CDR2 FQGTGA. CDR3 length equals 14 residues. V dropped 3 bases and J dropped 5; count of bases not matched to a gene: 6. CDR3 sequence: CASSFRAGGTEAFF. DNA of the CDR3: TGTGCCAGCAGCTTCCGCGCAGGGGGAACTGAAGCTTTCTTT.

The chain has TRBV4-2 and TRBJ1-4, with TRBD1 matching 7 bases. Trimming cost V 4 bases and J 10 bases; bases outside gene matches: 12. This CDR3 region has 15 residues. Germline CDR1 and CDR2: LGHNA and YNFKEQ. The CDR3 nucleotides read TGTGCCAGCAGCCGTACAGGGGCGGAGGTTGGAAAACTGTTTTTT. This codes for CASSRTGAEVGKLFF.

This rearrangement joins TRBV2 to TRBJ1-1; 9 bases agree with TRBD1. With V trimmed by 8 bases and J by 6 bases, 10 bases remained unmatched. The germline CDR1 and CDR2 sequences are SNHLY and FYNNEI. This CDR3 contains 14 residues. The CDR3 region has the DNA TGTGCCAGCCTACGGGGACAGGGTTACGCTGAAGCTTTCTTT. It translates to CASLRGQGYAEAFF.

The chain combines TRBV4-3 with TRBJ2-4, with 7 bases lining up with TRBD1. The CDR3 extends over 13 amino acids. Germline V gene data show CDR1 as LGHNA and CDR2 as YSLEER. The ends lost 3 bases at V and 6 bases at J; junction bases unmatched: 2. CDR3 amino acids: CASSHAGGNIQYF. The CDR3 nucleotides are TGCGCCAGCAGCCATGCAGGGGGAAACATTCAGTACTTC.

The rearrangement uses TRBV5-8 and TRBJ2-3, with D possibly being TRBD1 (6 bases). Germline assignment: CDR1 SGHTS and CDR2 YDEGEE. CDR3 size: 16 residues. Trimming removed 5 bases at V and 0 bases at J, with 16 bases between. Here the CDR3 DNA reads TGTGCCAGCAGTCCCGGGACAACCTCTAGCACAGATACGCAGTATTTT. It is translated as CASSPGTTSSTDTQYF. Looking up the rest from reference TRBV5-8 and TRBJ2-3 gives the full variable domain: EAGVTQSPTHLIKTRGQQATLRCSPISGHTSVYWYQQALGLGLQFLLWYDEGEERNRGNFPPRFSGRQFPNYSSELNVNALELEDSALYLCASSPGTTSSTDTQYFGPGTRLTVL.

Regarding this clone: The same CDR3 also results from other DNA sequences found in this sample. This sequence joins TRBV7-3 and TRBJ2-3, with 11 positions matching TRBD2. CDR1 and CDR2 from the germline V gene are SGHTA and FQGTGA. CDR3 size: 14 residues. The V segment lost 5 bases and the J segment 3 bases; nucleotides outside the gene matches: 1. The CDR3 reads CASSLAGGTDTQYF. The CDR3 DNA follows: TGTGCCAGCAGCCTAGCGGGGGGAACAGATACGCAGTATTTT.

This chain uses TRBV18 with TRBJ1-1; the D is unclear. CDR1 is KGHSH, CDR2 LQKENI, per germline. Trimming removed 2 bases at V and 10 bases at J, with 14 bases between. This CDR3 region has 13 residues. The CDR3 is CASSPEGKVGAFF. The CDR3 DNA reads as TGTGCCAGCTCACCAGAGGGAAAAGTCGGAGCTTTCTTT.

This chain joins TRBV6-5 and TRBJ1-5, with TRBD1 matching over 8 bases. The trim removed 0 bases at V and 6 bases at J, leaving 7 bases unmatched. This CDR3 region has 16 residues. Looked up from germline, CDR1 is MNHEY and CDR2 is SVGAGI. The CDR3 DNA reads TGTGCCAGCAGTTACTCGAGGGACAGGTTGGGTCAGCCCCAGCATTTT. As protein: CASSYSRDRLGQPQHF.

The chain employs TRBV18 and TRBJ2-5; D remains ambiguous. Trimming took off 3 bases at V and 1 base at J, with 6 bases between the two ends. This CDR3 has 13 amino acids. Germline lookup yields CDR1 KGHSH and CDR2 LQKENI. The DNA of the CDR3 is TGTGCCAGCTCACCGTCACTCCAAGAGACCCAGTACTTC. Amino acid sequence: CASSPSLQETQYF.

The rearrangement links TRBV4-1 to TRBJ2-1; TRBD2 agrees at 9 bases. The CDR3 consists of 18 residues. The V segment lost 1 base and the J segment 6 bases; nucleotides outside the gene matches: 13. Germline CDR1 MGHRA, CDR2 YSYEKL. CDR3 DNA sequence: TGCGCCAGCAGCCAAGGTCTCCCGCGGGGGGGCTACCTCAATGAGCAGTTCTTC. This codes for CASSQGLPRGGYLNEQFF.

V gene TRBV4-1 combines with J gene TRBJ1-2; possibly TRBD1 for D (6 bases). V lost 3 bases to trimming and J lost 4 bases, with 12 bases between them. CDR3 length: 14 amino acids. The germline V gene encodes CDR1 MGHRA and CDR2 YSYEKL. CDR3 protein: CASSHGQTRYGYTF. CDR3 bases: TGCGCCAGCAGCCACGGACAGACCCGCTATGGCTACACCTTC.

This rearrangement joins TRBV7-2 to TRBJ2-1, with a possible D match to TRBD2 (5 bases). Trimming removed 5 bases at V and 10 bases at J, with 15 bases between. CDR1 is SGHTA, CDR2 FQGNSA, per germline. The length of the CDR3 is 13 residues. The CDR3 DNA sequence: TGTGCCAGCAGCCCCGAGGGAATAGGAGAGCAGTTCTTC. Amino acid sequence: CASSPEGIGEQFF. The full variable domain, with the rest looked up from reference TRBV7-2 and TRBJ2-1, is GAGVSQSPSNKVTEKGKDVELRCDPISGHTALYWYRQSLGQGLEFLIYFQGNSAPDKSGLPSDRFSAERTGGSVSTLTIQRTQQEDSAVYLCASSPEGIGEQFFGPGTRLTVL.

DNA for the CDR3: TGTGCCAGCTCGCCGACAGAAACTGGAAACACCATATATTTT. This gives the protein CASSPTETGNTIYF. This chain joins TRBV18 and TRBJ1-3; a weak D match, TRBD1 (5 bases). Germline V lookup: CDR1 KGHSH, CDR2 LQKENI. V was cut by 6 bases and J by 2 bases, with 11 bases left in between. This CDR3 is built from 14 residues.

The rearrangement uses TRBV11-1 and TRBJ2-7; D might be TRBD1 (6 bases). The CDR3 extends over 13 amino acids. The V and J ends lost 5 bases and 4 bases respectively, with 12 bases between them. Germline assignment: CDR1 SGHAT and CDR2 FQDESV (reference sequence). CDR3 sequence reads: CASSPQDSYEQYF. CDR3 nucleotides: TGTGCCAGCAGCCCCCAGGACAGTTACGAGCAGTACTTC.

The chain carries TRBV7-2 and TRBJ1-3; a possible D gene is TRBD1 (5 bases). The CDR3 runs 14 residues. The V end lost 2 bases, the J end lost 4 bases, and 9 bases lay between the germline ends. Germline V CDR1 and CDR2: SGHTA, FQGNSA. CDR3 sequence (DNA): TGTGCCAGCAGCTTACAGGGTACGGGAAACACCATATATTTT. Translating it yields CASSLQGTGNTIYF.

The table lists this clone with a count of one. V usage is TRBV19 and J usage is TRBJ1-3; 8 nucleotides line up with TRBD1. The CDR3 sequence is 14 residues long. The junction had 6 bases not matched to a gene; V was cut back by 10 bases and J by 1 base. Germline CDR1 is LNHDA and CDR2 is SQIVND (reference sequence). Here the CDR3 reads CATGQGRSGNTIYF. The CDR3 DNA follows: TGTGCCACCGGACAGGGACGGTCTGGAAACACCATATATTTT.

The chain links TRBV7-2 to TRBJ2-1; a weak D match, TRBD2 (6 bases). Trimming stripped 8 bases from V and 6 bases from J, with 11 bases between. Germline assignment: CDR1 SGHTA and CDR2 FQGNSA. CDR3 length: 12 residues. The DNA for the CDR3 is TGTGCCAGCGGGGGAGGCCGCAATGAGCAGTTCTTC. Encoded protein: CASGGGRNEQFF.

This chain uses TRBV9 with TRBJ1-4, with TRBD1 as a possible D gene (5 bases). The CDR3 totals 16 residues. The V gene lost 1 base and the J gene lost 3 bases, with 13 bases spanning the gap. Germline V gene sequence: CDR1 SGDLS, CDR2 YYNGEE. The CDR3 here is CASSVTPGGANEKLFF. In DNA, the CDR3 is TGTGCCAGCAGCGTAACACCGGGGGGGGCTAATGAAAAACTGTTTTTT.

This chain uses TRBV10-3 with TRBJ2-6; D is unresolved. CDR1 and CDR2 (germline): ENHRY, SYGVKD. This CDR3 is 15 amino acids long. V was pared by 6 bases and J by 0 bases, with 9 bases between. As DNA, the CDR3 is TGTGCCATCAGCCCAAGCCTCTCTGGGGCCAACGTCCTGACTTTC. Protein sequence: CAISPSLSGANVLTF.

The chain recombines TRBV15 with TRBJ1-4; 9 bases align to TRBD1. The CDR3 is 15 amino acids. CDR1 and CDR2 (germline): LNHNV, YYDKDF (reference sequence). V dropped 1 base and J dropped 7; count of bases not matched to a gene: 4. CDR3 amino acids: CATSRGQTGGEKLFF. The CDR3 coding sequence is TGTGCCACCAGCAGAGGCCAGACAGGGGGTGAAAAACTGTTTTTT. The whole variable domain, remainder taken from reference TRBV15 and TRBJ1-4, is DAMVIQNPRYQVTQFGKPVTLSCSQTLNHNVMYWYQQKSSQAPKLLFHYYDKDFNNEADTPDNFQSRRPNTSFCFLDIRSPGLGDTAMYLCATSRGQTGGEKLFFGSGTQLSVL.

The chain employs TRBV4-2 and TRBJ2-2; D perhaps matches TRBD1 (5 bases). V was pared by 4 bases and J by 3 bases, with 9 bases between. The CDR3 runs 14 residues. The germline gives CDR1 LGHNA, CDR2 YNFKEQ. The chain's CDR3 is CASSRARDTGELFF. The CDR3 bases are TGTGCCAGCAGCCGGGCCAGGGACACCGGGGAGCTGTTTTTT.

V is TRBV5-1 and J is TRBJ2-1; TRBD2 matches 9 bases. Germline CDR1 and CDR2: SGHRS and YFSETQ. The CDR3 is 14 amino acids. After removal of 9 bases from V and 8 bases from J, the junction contained 12 bases not matched to a gene. In DNA form, the CDR3 reads TGCGCCACCTCCGTAGGCGGGGGGGTTTATGAGCAGTTCTTC. This gives the protein CATSVGGGVYEQFF.

V usage is TRBV6-1 and J usage is TRBJ1-2; TRBD1 matches 7 bases. With V trimmed by 6 bases and J by 4 bases, 5 bases remained unmatched. The V gene's germline CDR1 is MNHNS and CDR2 SASEGT. This CDR3 contains 13 residues. The CDR3 loop is CASSPGQFYGYTF. The CDR3 nucleotides read TGTGCCAGCAGCCCGGGACAGTTCTATGGCTACACCTTC.

This clone was detected only once. The chain employs TRBV10-3 and TRBJ1-2, with D unresolved. Germline CDR1 and CDR2: ENHRY and SYGVKD. The V and J ends lost 4 bases and 2 bases respectively, with 8 bases between them. CDR3 length equals 13 residues. The CDR3 is CAISGGENYGYTF. Here the CDR3 DNA reads TGTGCCATCAGTGGGGGAGAGAACTATGGCTACACCTTC.

This clone was observed a single time. The V call is TRBV18, the J call TRBJ2-7; 9 bases are a match to TRBD1. The CDR3 extends over 13 amino acids. Germline CDR1 and CDR2: KGHSH and LQKENI. With V trimmed by 3 bases and J by 5 bases, 2 bases remained unmatched. The CDR3 coding sequence is TGTGCCAGCTCACCTACAGGGGGCAACGAGCAGTACTTC. Encoded protein: CASSPTGGNEQYF.

The chain has TRBV11-1 and TRBJ2-5; D possibly corresponds to TRBD2 (5 bases). Germline CDR1 reads SGHAT; CDR2 reads FQDESV (reference sequence). This CDR3 comprises 13 residues. V lost 4 bases, J lost 5 bases, and 11 bases lay in between. CDR3 residues: CASSSWTGETQYF. CDR3 nucleotide sequence: TGTGCCAGCAGCTCCTGGACTGGGGAGACCCAGTACTTC.

The chain has TRBV27 and TRBJ1-5; 8 positions agree with TRBD1. The length of the CDR3 is 14 residues. Germline values: CDR1 MNHEY, CDR2 SMNVEV (reference sequence). The trim removed 6 bases at V and 2 bases at J, leaving 3 bases unmatched. As DNA, the CDR3 is TGTGCCAGCAGCTTGGACAGGGGCAATCAGCCCCAGCATTTT. This translates into CASSLDRGNQPQHF.

This chain uses TRBV5-8 with TRBJ2-1; 8 bases are a match to TRBD1. There are 17 residues in the CDR3. Germline values: CDR1 SGHTS, CDR2 YDEGEE. V shed 1 base and J 2 bases; nucleotides not matched to a gene: 8. In DNA, the CDR3 is TGTGCCAGCAGCTTGAGACCCCGGGACAGGCCCTACAATGAGCAGTTCTTC. Protein product: CASSLRPRDRPYNEQFF. The whole variable domain, remainder taken from reference TRBV5-8 and TRBJ2-1, is EAGVTQSPTHLIKTRGQQATLRCSPISGHTSVYWYQQALGLGLQFLLWYDEGEERNRGNFPPRFSGRQFPNYSSELNVNALELEDSALYLCASSLRPRDRPYNEQFFGPGTRLTVL.